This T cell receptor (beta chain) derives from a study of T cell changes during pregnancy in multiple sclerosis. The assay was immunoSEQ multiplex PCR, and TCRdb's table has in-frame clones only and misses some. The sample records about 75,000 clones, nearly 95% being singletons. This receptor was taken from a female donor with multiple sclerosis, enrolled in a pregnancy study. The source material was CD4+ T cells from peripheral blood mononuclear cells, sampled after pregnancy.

The CDR3 bases are TGTGCCAGCTCACTTTCCCAGGGCTCTGACACTGAAGCTTTCTTT. It encodes CASSLSQGSDTEAFF. The V and J genes are TRBV18 and TRBJ1-1; D might be TRBD1 (5 bases). Germline V gene data show CDR1 as KGHSH and CDR2 as LQKENI. The CDR3 sequence is 15 residues long. The ends were cut back, 4 bases at V and 3 bases at J, with 15 bases in the middle.